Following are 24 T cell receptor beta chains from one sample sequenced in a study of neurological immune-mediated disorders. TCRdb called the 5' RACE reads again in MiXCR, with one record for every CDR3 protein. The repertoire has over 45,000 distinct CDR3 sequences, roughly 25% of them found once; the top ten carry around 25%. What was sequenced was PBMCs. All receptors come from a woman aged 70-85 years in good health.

CDR3 in DNA: TGTGCCAGCAGCCGCGACCTAGATCAGCCCCAGCATTTT. Residues: CASSRDLDQPQHF. J is TRBJ1-5 and V is TRBV5-5; no reliable D call. This CDR3 region has 13 residues. The V end lost 4 bases, the J end lost 5 bases, and 10 bases lay between the germline ends. CDR1 SGHKS and CDR2 YYEKEE come from the germline V gene (reference sequence).

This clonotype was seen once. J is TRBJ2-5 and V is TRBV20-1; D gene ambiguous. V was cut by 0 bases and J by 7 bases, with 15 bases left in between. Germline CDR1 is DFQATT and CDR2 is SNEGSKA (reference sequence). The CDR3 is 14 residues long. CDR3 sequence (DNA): TGCAGTGCTAGAGATTCCGGGCTGGCAGGGACCCAGTACTTC. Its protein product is CSARDSGLAGTQYF.

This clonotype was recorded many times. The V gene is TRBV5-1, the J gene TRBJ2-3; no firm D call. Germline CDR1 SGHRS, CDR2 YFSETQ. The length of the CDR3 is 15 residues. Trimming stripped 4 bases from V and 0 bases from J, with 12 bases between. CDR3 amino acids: CASSKDPFSTDTQYF. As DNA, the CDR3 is TGCGCCAGCAGCAAGGACCCTTTTAGCACAGATACGCAGTATTTT.

The CDR3 DNA sequence: TGTGCCAGCAGCTTGAGGACTAGCGGGAGCCTAGCGGAGACCCAGTACTTC. Protein product: CASSLRTSGSLAETQYF. The chain couples TRBV5-6 to TRBJ2-5; 13 bases are a match to TRBD2. The germline gives CDR1 SGHDT, CDR2 YYEEEE. V dropped 1 base and J dropped 5; count of bases not matched to a gene: 8. This CDR3 comprises 17 residues.

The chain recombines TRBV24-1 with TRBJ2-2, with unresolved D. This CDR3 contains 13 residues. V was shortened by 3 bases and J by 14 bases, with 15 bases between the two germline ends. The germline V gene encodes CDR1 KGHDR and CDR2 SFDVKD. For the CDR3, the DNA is TGTGCCACCAGTGATCTTACGTCAGGACGACTGTTTTTT. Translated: CATSDLTSGRLFF.

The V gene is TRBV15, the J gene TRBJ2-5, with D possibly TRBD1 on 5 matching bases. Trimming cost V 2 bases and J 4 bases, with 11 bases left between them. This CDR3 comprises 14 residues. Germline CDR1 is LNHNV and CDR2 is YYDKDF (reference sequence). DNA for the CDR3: TGTGCCACCAGCAGACAGGGTTGGGGAGAGACCCAGTACTTC. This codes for CATSRQGWGETQYF.

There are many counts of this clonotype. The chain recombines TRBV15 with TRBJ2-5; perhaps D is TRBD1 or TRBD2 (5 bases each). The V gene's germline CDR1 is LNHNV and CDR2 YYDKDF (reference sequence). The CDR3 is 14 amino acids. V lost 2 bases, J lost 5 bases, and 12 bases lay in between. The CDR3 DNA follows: TGTGCCACCAGCAGAAAGGGACCCGCCGAGACCCAGTACTTC. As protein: CATSRKGPAETQYF.

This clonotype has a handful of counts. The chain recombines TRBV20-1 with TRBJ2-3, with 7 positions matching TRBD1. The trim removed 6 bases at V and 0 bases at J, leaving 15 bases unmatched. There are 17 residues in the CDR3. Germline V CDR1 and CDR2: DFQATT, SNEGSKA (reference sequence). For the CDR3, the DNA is TGCAGTGCCCCAAGGACAGGCCTTCGACCTAGCACAGATACGCAGTATTTT. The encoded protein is CSAPRTGLRPSTDTQYF.

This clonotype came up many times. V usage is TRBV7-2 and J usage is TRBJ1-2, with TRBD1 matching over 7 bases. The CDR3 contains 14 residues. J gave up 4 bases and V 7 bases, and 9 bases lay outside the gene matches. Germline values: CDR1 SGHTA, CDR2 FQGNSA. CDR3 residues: CASTWGQGVYGYTF. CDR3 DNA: TGTGCCAGCACCTGGGGGCAGGGGGTCTATGGCTACACCTTC.

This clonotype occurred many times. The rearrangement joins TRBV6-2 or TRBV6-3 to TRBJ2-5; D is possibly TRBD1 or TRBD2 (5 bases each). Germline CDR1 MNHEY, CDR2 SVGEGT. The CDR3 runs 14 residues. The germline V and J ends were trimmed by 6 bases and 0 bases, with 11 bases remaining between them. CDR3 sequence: CASSEGPYQETQYF. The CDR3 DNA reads TGTGCCAGCAGCGAGGGGCCGTACCAAGAGACCCAGTACTTC.

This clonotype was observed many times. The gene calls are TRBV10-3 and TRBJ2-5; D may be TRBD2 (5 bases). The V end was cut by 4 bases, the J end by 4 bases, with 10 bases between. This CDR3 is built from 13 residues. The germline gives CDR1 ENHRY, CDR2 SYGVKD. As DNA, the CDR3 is TGTGCCATCAGTGCGAAGGGAGTAGAGACCCAGTACTTC. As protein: CAISAKGVETQYF.

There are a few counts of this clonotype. As DNA, the CDR3 is TGTGCCACCAGCAGAGAGGAGGGAGATGGCTACACCTTC. It encodes CATSREEGDGYTF. The chain uses TRBV15 and TRBJ1-2, with D unresolved. The V end was cut by 0 bases, the J end by 6 bases, with 8 bases between. This CDR3 comprises 13 residues. Looked up from germline, CDR1 is LNHNV and CDR2 is YYDKDF (reference sequence).

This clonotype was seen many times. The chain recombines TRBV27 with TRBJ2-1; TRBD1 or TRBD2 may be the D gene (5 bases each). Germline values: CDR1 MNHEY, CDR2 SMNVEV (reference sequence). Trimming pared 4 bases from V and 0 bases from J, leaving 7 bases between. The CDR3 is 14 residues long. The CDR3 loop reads CASSWGSSYNEQFF. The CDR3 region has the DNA TGTGCCAGCAGTTGGGGGAGCTCCTACAATGAGCAGTTCTTC.

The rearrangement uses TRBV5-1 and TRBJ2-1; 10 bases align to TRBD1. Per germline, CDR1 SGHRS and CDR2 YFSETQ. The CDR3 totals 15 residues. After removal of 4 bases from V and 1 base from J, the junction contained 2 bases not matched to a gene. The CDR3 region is CASSPGQGSYNEQFF. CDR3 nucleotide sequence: TGCGCCAGCAGCCCGGGACAGGGGTCCTACAATGAGCAGTTCTTC.

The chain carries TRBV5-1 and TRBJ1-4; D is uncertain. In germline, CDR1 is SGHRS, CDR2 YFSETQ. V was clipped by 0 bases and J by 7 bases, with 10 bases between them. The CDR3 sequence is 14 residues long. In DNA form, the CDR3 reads TGCGCCAGCAGCTTGGGTAGGGCCGGTGAAAAACTGTTTTTT. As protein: CASSLGRAGEKLFF.

CDR3 sequence: CASSLTATQETQFF. Here the CDR3 DNA reads TGCGCCAGCAGCTTGACAGCCACCCAAGAGACCCAGTTCTTC. The V gene is TRBV5-1, the J gene TRBJ2-5, with D hard to call. The assigned J gene may be wrong: the sequence end matches TRBJ2-1 better. This CDR3 is built from 14 residues. Germline values: CDR1 SGHRS, CDR2 YFSETQ.

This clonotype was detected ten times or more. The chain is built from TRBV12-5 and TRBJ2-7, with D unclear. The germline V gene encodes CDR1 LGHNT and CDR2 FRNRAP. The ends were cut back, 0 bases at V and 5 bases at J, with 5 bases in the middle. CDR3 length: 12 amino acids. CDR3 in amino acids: CASGLVLDEQYF. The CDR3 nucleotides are TGTGCTAGTGGTTTGGTCTTAGACGAGCAGTACTTC.

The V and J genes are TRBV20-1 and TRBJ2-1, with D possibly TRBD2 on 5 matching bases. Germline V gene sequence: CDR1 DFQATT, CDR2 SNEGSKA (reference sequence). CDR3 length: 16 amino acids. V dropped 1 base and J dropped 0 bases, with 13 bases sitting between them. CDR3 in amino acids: CSARAPGISSYNEQFF. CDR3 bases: TGCAGTGCTAGAGCCCCGGGGATTAGCTCCTACAATGAGCAGTTCTTC.

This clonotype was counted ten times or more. CDR3 coding DNA: TGTGCCAGCAGCTTAGCGGGACTTTCCTACAATGAGCAGTTCTTC. Protein product: CASSLAGLSYNEQFF. The gene calls are TRBV7-2 and TRBJ2-1; TRBD2 is a possible D gene (6 bases). Germline V gene lookup returns CDR1 SGHTA and CDR2 FQGNSA. Trimming took 0 bases from V and 1 from J, leaving 7 bases between them. This CDR3 has 15 amino acids.

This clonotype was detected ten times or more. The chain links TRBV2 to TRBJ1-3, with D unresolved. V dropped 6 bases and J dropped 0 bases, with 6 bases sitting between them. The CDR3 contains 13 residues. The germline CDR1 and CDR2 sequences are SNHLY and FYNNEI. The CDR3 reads CASSSSSGNTIYF. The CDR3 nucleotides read TGTGCCAGCAGCTCAAGCTCTGGAAACACCATATATTTT.

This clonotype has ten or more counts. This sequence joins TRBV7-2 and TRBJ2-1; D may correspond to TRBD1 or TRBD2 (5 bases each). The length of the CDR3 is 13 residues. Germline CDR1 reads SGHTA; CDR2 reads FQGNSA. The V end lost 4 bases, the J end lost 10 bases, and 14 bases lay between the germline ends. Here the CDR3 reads CASSSGTLLEQFF. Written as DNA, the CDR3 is TGTGCCAGCAGCTCAGGGACCCTCTTAGAGCAGTTCTTC.

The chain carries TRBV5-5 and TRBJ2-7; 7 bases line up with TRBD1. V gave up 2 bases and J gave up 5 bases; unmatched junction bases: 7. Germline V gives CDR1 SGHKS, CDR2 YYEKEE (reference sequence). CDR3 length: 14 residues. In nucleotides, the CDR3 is TGTGCCAGCAGCTTAGGGGGCCTGTTTGACGAGCAGTACTTC. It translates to CASSLGGLFDEQYF.

The CDR3: CASTGGLNEQFF. The CDR3 DNA reads as TGTGCCAGCACAGGGGGCTTGAATGAGCAGTTCTTC. The chain employs TRBV5-4 and TRBJ2-1; 8 positions agree with TRBD1. J lost 7 bases, V lost 6 bases, and 3 bases had no gene match. This CDR3 region has 12 residues. Germline values: CDR1 SGHNT, CDR2 YYREEE (reference sequence).

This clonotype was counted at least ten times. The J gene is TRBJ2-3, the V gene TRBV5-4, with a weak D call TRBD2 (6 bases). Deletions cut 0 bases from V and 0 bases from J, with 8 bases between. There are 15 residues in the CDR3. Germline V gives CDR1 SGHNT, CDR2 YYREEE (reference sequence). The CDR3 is CASSLGLESTDTQYF. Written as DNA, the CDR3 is TGTGCCAGCAGCTTGGGACTAGAGAGCACAGATACGCAGTATTTT.